Following are 18 T cell receptor beta chains from one sample sequenced in a study of CD8+ T cells in alopecia areata. Extraction and reverse transcription of RNA yielded cDNA as the sequencing template. TCRdb keeps only in-frame clones here, not all; method: immunoSEQ multiplex PCR. This repertoire shows around 190,000 clones, just over 55% found once; its top ten account for approximately 4.9%. The sequenced sample consisted of CD8+ T cells sorted from blood. These receptors originate from a human donor in good health.

This clone was picked up a small number of times. V is TRBV29-1 and J is TRBJ2-3, with TRBD2 matching 7 bases. Germline lookup yields CDR1 SQVTM and CDR2 ANQGSEA. The CDR3 extends over 15 amino acids. Losses at the gene ends were 0 bases for V and 5 bases for J; bases not matched to a gene: 8. CDR3 nucleotides: TGCAGCGTTGAAGATCCAAGCGGGGAGGGAGATACGCAGTATTTT. This codes for CSVEDPSGEGDTQYF.

This clone turned up a few times. The V call is TRBV2, the J call TRBJ2-1, with a weak D call TRBD2 (6 bases). CDR1 and CDR2 from the germline V gene are SNHLY and FYNNEI. The CDR3 length is 15 residues. The V end lost 2 bases, the J end lost 8 bases, and 16 bases lay between the germline ends. CDR3 nucleotide sequence: TGTGCCAGCAGTGAATGGTTGTCGGGCGGGGATGAGCAGTTCTTC. Translated, it gives CASSEWLSGGDEQFF.

CDR3 DNA sequence: TGCAGCGTTGAAGGCGGACAGGGTGCGGCGTCCGGGGAGCTGTTTTTT. Translated, it gives CSVEGGQGAASGELFF. The chain joins TRBV29-1 to TRBJ2-2; TRBD1 agrees at 8 bases. From germline, CDR1 is SQVTM and CDR2 ANQGSEA. J lost 6 bases, V lost 1 base, and 10 bases had no gene match. The CDR3 contains 16 residues.

V is TRBV9 and J is TRBJ1-1; D is undetermined. The V gene lost 4 bases and the J gene lost 5 bases, with 9 bases spanning the gap. Germline assignment: CDR1 SGDLS and CDR2 YYNGEE. CDR3 length: 12 residues. CDR3 amino acids: CASSPHETEAFF. CDR3 nucleotide sequence: TGTGCCAGCAGCCCACACGAGACTGAAGCTTTCTTT.

This clone was counted only a few times. One base away lies a much larger clone, so this may be a sequencing read error. The chain employs TRBV5-6 and TRBJ1-1; 7 nucleotides align to TRBD1. V gave up 0 bases and J gave up 4 bases; unmatched junction bases: 3. The CDR3 consists of 14 residues. Germline V gene data show CDR1 as SGHDT and CDR2 as YYEEEE. Written as DNA, the CDR3 is TGTGCCAGCAGCTTGGGACAGGGAGGCACTGAAGCTTTCTTT. Its protein product is CASSLGQGGTEAFF.

The V gene is TRBV28, the J gene TRBJ1-5; 9 bases are shared with TRBD1. Germline CDR1 MDHEN, CDR2 SYDVKM. V trimming: 8 bases; J trimming: 4 bases; junction bases outside the gene matches: 3. The CDR3 is 13 amino acids. CDR3 DNA sequence: TGTGCCAGCTCGGACAGGGGAAATCAGCCCCAGCATTTT. Translation: CASSDRGNQPQHF.

The chain couples TRBV29-1 to TRBJ1-1; 9 positions match TRBD1. V lost 7 bases and J lost 7; bases outside the gene matches: 4. The CDR3 length is 11 residues. Per germline, CDR1 SQVTM and CDR2 ANQGSEA. CDR3: CSADRGSEAFF. DNA for the CDR3: TGCAGCGCAGACAGGGGGAGTGAAGCTTTCTTT.

This clone was seen more than once but under ten times. The V gene is TRBV4-1, the J gene TRBJ2-3; weak D call: TRBD2 (5 bases). V gave up 0 bases and J gave up 0 bases, with 19 bases separating them. Germline V gene sequence: CDR1 MGHRA, CDR2 YSYEKL. The length of the CDR3 is 19 residues. The CDR3 protein is CASSQEPHSGGGSTDTQYF. DNA for the CDR3: TGCGCCAGCAGCCAAGAGCCCCACTCGGGTGGAGGAAGCACAGATACGCAGTATTTT.

The gene calls are TRBV29-1 and TRBJ2-1; 10 positions match TRBD2. Unmatched junction bases numbered 3, after V lost 6 bases and J lost 1 base. The CDR3 length is 14 residues. The germline V gene has CDR1 SQVTM and CDR2 ANQGSEA. As DNA, the CDR3 is TGCAGCGTCCCACTAGCGGGGTCCTACAATGAGCAGTTCTTC. Amino acids: CSVPLAGSYNEQFF.

This clone was picked up a small number of times. The chain combines TRBV2 with TRBJ2-5; D unclear. Deletions cut 7 bases from V and 1 base from J, with 13 bases between. Germline V lookup: CDR1 SNHLY, CDR2 FYNNEI. This CDR3 spans 14 amino acids. In DNA, the CDR3 is TGTGCCAGCACCGGATTAACCCCCCAAGAGACCCAGTACTTC. It translates to CASTGLTPQETQYF.

The rearrangement joins TRBV4-1 to TRBJ2-7; D gene uncertain. V gave up 0 bases and J gave up 8 bases, with 8 bases separating them. The CDR3 runs to 12 residues. CDR1 MGHRA and CDR2 YSYEKL come from the germline V gene. The CDR3 DNA is TGCGCCAGCAGCCAAGAACTGTCCCAGCAGTACTTC. This sequence encodes CASSQELSQQYF.

The chain carries TRBV28 and TRBJ2-7; D not resolved. The V end lost 5 bases, the J end lost 2 bases, and 7 bases lay between the germline ends. Germline lookup yields CDR1 MDHEN and CDR2 SYDVKM. CDR3 length: 12 amino acids. CDR3 in DNA: TGTGCCAGCAGTGACCCTGCCTACGAGCAGTACTTC. Translated, it gives CASSDPAYEQYF.

The chain links TRBV27 to TRBJ2-3; 8 bases map to TRBD1. The V gene end was trimmed by 6 bases and the J gene end by 6 bases; junction bases not matched to a gene: 5. Germline CDR1 reads MNHEY; CDR2 reads SMNVEV (reference sequence). The CDR3 is 13 residues long. DNA for the CDR3: TGTGCCAGCAGACCAGGGGGCGGGGATACGCAGTATTTT. Its protein product is CASRPGGGDTQYF.

This clone has a single count. V is TRBV25-1 and J is TRBJ1-4, with a tentative D call TRBD1 (5 bases). The CDR3 is 15 residues long. Per the germline V gene, CDR1 is MGHDK and CDR2 is SYGVNS. V lost 1 base and J 5 bases, leaving 11 bases between the germline ends. CDR3 protein: CASSESWRGNEKLFF. CDR3 coding DNA: TGTGCCAGCAGTGAATCTTGGAGGGGAAATGAAAAACTGTTTTTT.

This sequence joins TRBV2 and TRBJ2-1, with D unresolved. The CDR3 is made up of 14 amino acids. Trimming took 1 base from V and 8 from J, leaving 12 bases between them. Germline CDR1 SNHLY, CDR2 FYNNEI. Written as DNA, the CDR3 is TGTGCCAGCAGTGAAGGGGTTGTTGAGGATGAGCAGTTCTTC. Amino acids: CASSEGVVEDEQFF.

The table lists this clone with a few counts. The gene calls are TRBV29-1 and TRBJ2-1; D may correspond to TRBD1 or TRBD2 (6 bases each). CDR1 is SQVTM, CDR2 ANQGSEA, per germline. The V end was cut by 4 bases, the J end by 9 bases, with 10 bases between. This CDR3 has 11 residues. For the CDR3, the DNA is TGCAGCGTTGTAGGGGGGCCTGAGCAGTTCTTC. This sequence encodes CSVVGGPEQFF.

The rearrangement joins TRBV5-8 to TRBJ2-5; D remains ambiguous. Trimming removed 6 bases at V and 9 bases at J, with 6 bases between. CDR1 is SGHTS and CDR2 is YDEGEE in the germline V gene. The CDR3 sequence is 9 residues long. The CDR3 nucleotides read TGTGCCAGCACCCCACCCCAGTACTTC. Protein: CASTPPQYF.

The rearrangement links TRBV25-1 to TRBJ2-3; TRBD2 agrees at 8 bases. Germline-derived CDR1 and CDR2 are MGHDK and SYGVNS. The CDR3 runs 15 residues. The V gene end was trimmed by 3 bases and the J gene end by 3 bases; junction bases not matched to a gene: 5. The CDR3 DNA reads TGTGCCAGCAGTGAGGGGGCGGGGGGAACAGATACGCAGTATTTT. Translated: CASSEGAGGTDTQYF.